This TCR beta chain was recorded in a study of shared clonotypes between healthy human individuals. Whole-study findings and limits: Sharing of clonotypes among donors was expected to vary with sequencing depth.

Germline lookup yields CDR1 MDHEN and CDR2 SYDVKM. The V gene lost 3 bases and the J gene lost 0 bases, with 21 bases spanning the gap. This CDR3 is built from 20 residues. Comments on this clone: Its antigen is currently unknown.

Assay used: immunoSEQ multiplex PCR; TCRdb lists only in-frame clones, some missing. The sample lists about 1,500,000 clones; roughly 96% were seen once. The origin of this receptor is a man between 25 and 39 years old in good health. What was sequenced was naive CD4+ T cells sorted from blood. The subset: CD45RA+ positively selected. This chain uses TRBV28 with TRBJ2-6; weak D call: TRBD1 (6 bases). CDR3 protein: CASSFLRDIRKSSGANVLTF. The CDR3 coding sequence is TGTGCCAGCAGTTTCCTCCGGGACATACGAAAGAGCTCTGGGGCCAACGTCCTGACTTTC.